Listed below are T cell receptor beta chains from one sample, sequenced in a study of blood T cell repertoires in COVID-19. TCRdb keeps only in-frame clones here, not all; method: immunoSEQ multiplex PCR. Found here are 50,000 to 80,000 clones, just over 85% of them singletons; the top ten hold about 43%. Input material: peripheral blood. The receptor set was obtained from a woman aged 60 to 75 with COVID-19, enrolled during active disease. Both conserved end residues are part of each CDR3. The order of the fields is clone size, D gene, J gene, V gene, CDR3 DNA, CDR3 protein. The D gene is left open where the match is weak. Clone size is given for some rows only: seen once, a few or many times, or a class if the clone is expanded.

>-|TRBD2|TRBJ2-1|TRBV7-2
TGTGCCAGCAGATGGCCGGGACTAGCGGGCAATGAGCAGTTCTTC
CASRWPGLAGNEQFF
>-|TRBD2|TRBJ2-5|TRBV7-8
TGTGCCAGCAGCCCACCGGGACTAGCGGCACTCGAGACCCAGTACTTC
CASSPPGLAALETQYF
>once|TRBD1|TRBJ2-1|TRBV28
TGTGCCAGCAGTCCTCCCGGGACAGGGGAAGTTGAGCAGTTCTTC
CASSPPGTGEVEQFF
>-|-|TRBJ1-5|TRBV10-1
TGCGCCAGCAGTGAGCCACGGGGAGTTAGCAATCAGCCCCAGCATTTT
CASSEPRGVSNQPQHF
>-|-|TRBJ2-1|TRBV3-1/TRBV3-2
TGTGCCAGCAGCTACACAGGAGTCCCCAACAATGAGCAGTTCTTC
CASSYTGVPNNEQFF
>-|-|TRBJ2-3|TRBV4-2
TGTGCCAGCAGCCAAGAGAGGTATACAGATACGCAGTATTTT
CASSQERYTDTQYF
>-|-|TRBJ1-1|TRBV20-1
TGCATCTCGAGAGGGCGGGAAGCTTTCTTT
CISRGREAFF
>-|-|TRBJ2-5|TRBV27
TGTGCCAGCAGTCCCATGACCGCTACAGTGCCAGAGACCCAGTACTTC
CASSPMTATVPETQYF
>-|-|TRBJ2-1|TRBV27
TGTGCCAGCGCCTTTAGCCAGCAGGAGCAGTTCTTC
CASAFSQQEQFF
>-|TRBD2|TRBJ2-1|TRBV11-3
TGTGCCAGCAGCGCTTGGGGGACTAGCGCCTACAATGAGCAGTTCTTC
CASSAWGTSAYNEQFF
>-|TRBD1|TRBJ1-6|TRBV27
TGTGCCAGCAGTTTAAATGGAGGGCAGGGGACAGATTCACCCCTCCACTTT
CASSLNGGQGTDSPLHF
>-|-|TRBJ2-2|TRBV4-2
TGTGCCAGCAGCCAAGAAAGGACAGCGGAGCTGTTTTTT
CASSQERTAELFF
>-|TRBD2|TRBJ2-5|TRBV2
TGTGCCAGCAGAGGGACTACCACCAGGGAGACCCAGTACTTC
CASRGTTTRETQYF
>medium-sized|-|TRBJ1-5|TRBV27
TGTGCCAGCAGTCCCATCTATGACGGGGACAATCAGCCCCAGCATTTT
CASSPIYDGDNQPQHF
>-|-|TRBJ1-1|TRBV6-5
TGTGCCAGCATTAACTATCCGAACACTGAAGCTTTCTTT
CASINYPNTEAFF
>-|TRBD1|TRBJ1-4|TRBV6-5
TGTGCCAGCAGTACCACAGGGGGGACTAATGAAAAACTGTTTTTT
CASSTTGGTNEKLFF
>-|TRBD2|TRBJ2-2|TRBV28
TGTGCCAGCAGCCCCTTTAGCGGGAGGGCCGGAGGGACCGGGGAGCTGTTTTTT
CASSPFSGRAGGTGELFF
>-|-|TRBJ2-7|TRBV6-2/TRBV6-3
TGTGCCAGCAGTTACGAACGGTACTACGAGCAGTACTTC
CASSYERYYEQYF
>-|TRBD1|TRBJ1-2|TRBV18
TGTGCCAGCTCACGAATGACAGGGAAGGGTGAAAGCGGCTACACCTTC
CASSRMTGKGESGYTF
>-|-|TRBJ2-3|TRBV27
TGTGCCAGCAGTTTAATAGTAGGGGGGGTGGATACGCAGTATTTT
CASSLIVGGVDTQYF
>-|-|TRBJ2-1|TRBV2
TGTGCCAGCAGTGTTGGGGCGTCCTACAATGAGCAGTTCTTC
CASSVGASYNEQFF
>-|-|TRBJ2-7|TRBV28
TGTGCCAGCAGCCAGCGGTACGCGCAGTACTTC
CASSQRYAQYF
>-|TRBD1|TRBJ1-5|TRBV6-2/TRBV6-3
TGTGCCAGCAGCCGGACAGGGGACGGTCAGCCCCAGCATTTT
CASSRTGDGQPQHF
>-|-|TRBJ2-3|TRBV28
TGTGCCAGCAGTTCCCGAGAGGTCAGAGGGGGTACGCAGTATTTT
CASSSREVRGGTQYF
>-|TRBD1|TRBJ1-1|TRBV11-2
TGTGCCAGCAGCTTAGCGACAGGGGGCGCGGGTACTGAAGCTTTCTTT
CASSLATGGAGTEAFF
>-|-|TRBJ2-7|TRBV27
TGTGCCAGCAGTCCTGGACAGTCCTACGAGCAGTACTTC
CASSPGQSYEQYF
>-|TRBD2|TRBJ2-6|TRBV19
TGTGCCAGTAGTCCAAACCCTAGCGGGAACTCTGGGGCCAACGTCCTGACTTTC
CASSPNPSGNSGANVLTF
>-|-|TRBJ2-5|TRBV18
TGTGCCAGCTCCCTGGGCTCGGGAATCCAAGAGACCCAGTACTTC
CASSLGSGIQETQYF
>once|TRBD2|TRBJ2-3|TRBV19
TGTGCCAGTAGTACGGGACTAGCGTTGACAGATACGCAGTATTTT
CASSTGLALTDTQYF
>-|-|TRBJ1-1|TRBV28
TGTGCCAGCAGTCCGGGGGATAGGGGCACTGAAGCTTTCTTT
CASSPGDRGTEAFF
>-|-|TRBJ2-3|TRBV7-8
TGTGCCAGCAGCTTTCACCGTCAATCCACAGACGGCACAGATACGCAGTATTTT
CASSFHRQSTDGTDTQYF
>-|-|TRBJ1-1|TRBV3-1/TRBV3-2
TGTGCCAGCAGCCAAGGGGCCGGGCAGGGAAGGAACACTGAAGCTTTCTTT
CASSQGAGQGRNTEAFF
>-|TRBD2|TRBJ2-3|TRBV13
TGTGCCAGCAGCCAAAGACTAGCGGGGAGCTCCAGGGGCACAGATACGCAGTATTTT
CASSQRLAGSSRGTDTQYF
>-|-|TRBJ1-4|TRBV7-7
TGTGCCAGCAGCTTATCGACTGGGACTAATGAAAAACTGTTTTTT
CASSLSTGTNEKLFF
>-|-|TRBJ2-5|TRBV7-2
TGTGCCAGCAGCATCCTCGGACTAATAGAAGAGACCCAGTACTTC
CASSILGLIEETQYF
>-|-|TRBJ2-5|TRBV19
TGTGCCAGCAACGCGGGGACCTGGCAAGAGACCCAGTACTTC
CASNAGTWQETQYF
>-|TRBD1|TRBJ2-6|TRBV4-2
TGTGCCAGCAGGCTACAGGGGTCGATAGCTGGGGCCAACGTCCTGACTTTC
CASRLQGSIAGANVLTF
>-|TRBD2|TRBJ2-3|TRBV5-1
TGCGCCAGCAACATCGGGACTAGCGGGAACACAGATACGCAGTATTTT
CASNIGTSGNTDTQYF
>-|TRBD1|TRBJ2-7|TRBV5-4
TGTGCCAGCAGCCCCGGGGGACAGGGGAACTACGAGCAGTACTTC
CASSPGGQGNYEQYF
>once|TRBD2|TRBJ2-2|TRBV29-1
TGCAGCGCGATCGGGACTAGTAGAGGGGGGCTTGTCGGGGAGCTGTTTTTT
CSAIGTSRGGLVGELFF
>few|-|TRBJ2-1|TRBV1
TGCACCAGCAGCCAAGATATACTCTACCGAACTAGCGGGGGTCCCTACAATGAGCAGTTCTTC
CTSSQDILYRTSGGPYNEQFF
>once|-|TRBJ1-1|TRBV28
TGTGCCAGCCCGGGGCGGGGGAACACTGAAGCTTTCTTT
CASPGRGNTEAFF
>-|-|TRBJ1-4|TRBV5-1
TGCGCCAGCAGATCGGGACTTACTTTTCCGGAGGAAAAACTGTTTTTT
CASRSGLTFPEEKLFF
>-|-|TRBJ2-6|TRBV19
TGTGCCAGTAGTACCGATGGGGACACCCTGACTTTC
CASSTDGDTLTF
>few|TRBD1|TRBJ2-2|TRBV7-9
TGTGCCAGCAGCAACCGGGACAGTCTTGTCGGGGAGCTGTTTTTT
CASSNRDSLVGELFF
>-|TRBD1|TRBJ2-7|TRBV5-4
TGTGCCAGCAGCCAACAGGGGAGCTACGAGCAGTACTTC
CASSQQGSYEQYF
>few|TRBD2|TRBJ2-7|TRBV12-3/TRBV12-4
TGTGCCAGCAGGTTAGCGGGAGCGCCCGAGCAGTACTTC
CASRLAGAPEQYF
>-|-|TRBJ2-5|TRBV11-1
TGTGCCAGCAGCAGGGATGGGGGCGCGGAGACCCAGTACTTC
CASSRDGGAETQYF
>-|-|TRBJ2-4|TRBV2
TGTGCCAGCATGCCTTGGGGCGGCACTCTAGCCAAAAACATTCAGTACTTC
CASMPWGGTLAKNIQYF
>-|-|TRBJ2-3|TRBV5-4
TGTGCCAGCAGCGTCGTAGAGTCAGATACGCAGTATTTT
CASSVVESDTQYF
>once|-|TRBJ2-3|TRBV27
TGTGCCAGCAGTTTATGGGCTGGGGGGGATACGCAGTATTTT
CASSLWAGGDTQYF
>-|-|TRBJ2-5|TRBV28
TGTGCCAGCAGCGAGGGGGGGGAAGAGACCCAGTACTTC
CASSEGGEETQYF
>-|-|TRBJ2-2|TRBV11-2
TGTGCCAGCAGCTCCGTCTTGAACACCGGGGAGCTGTTTTTT
CASSSVLNTGELFF
>-|-|TRBJ2-5|TRBV6-5
TGTGCCAGCAGTTACTCGAGGGTGGAGACCCAGTACTTC
CASSYSRVETQYF
>-|-|TRBJ2-5|TRBV2
TGTGCCAGCAGTGGGGCCTCCCACCAAGAGACCCAGTACTTC
CASSGASHQETQYF
>-|-|TRBJ2-3|TRBV3-1/TRBV3-2
TGTGCCAGCAGCCAGAGTCCTCACACAGATACGCAGTATTTT
CASSQSPHTDTQYF
>-|TRBD2|TRBJ2-7|TRBV6-5
TGTGCCAGCAGCTTAGCGGGAGGGCCGAGGTACGAGCAGTACTTC
CASSLAGGPRYEQYF